This T cell receptor (beta chain) originates from a study of cytomegalovirus exposure and HLA in healthy donors (dated by TCRdb to 2016 to 2017). The study in broad terms: According to a later analysis, one platform produced both the roughly 110 validation repertoires and the 670 or so repertoires of the first cohort. The study aimed to test whether signatures of past pathogen exposure could be identified by cataloging public T cell receptors. To predict cytomegalovirus infection status, the study brought together high-throughput TCR immunosequencing, statistical association of individual TCRs with disease status, and machine learning. Besides the first cohort of roughly 640 subjects, a separate validation cohort made up of roughly 120 different subjects was used. What the work shows at the level of the full study, not this receptor alone: The classifier was reported to diagnose cytomegalovirus status with high specificity and sensitivity in both the original and validation cohorts. Most TCR sequences were seen in very few donors, while some public TCRs were found in many individuals. A later analysis lacked HLA typing for the validation cohort, so it scored co-occurrence in that cohort across all 110 or so repertoires. According to the authors, the approach could potentially be generalized to other disease states and immunological phenotypes. A total of about 150 TCR beta chains were listed by the study as associated with cytomegalovirus. In vitro tests confirmed that a few of the cytomegalovirus-associated TCR beta chains recognize cytomegalovirus antigens. Subsequent analysis determined that TCRs grouped into clusters in the first cohort also showed a tendency toward co-occurrence across the roughly 120 validation repertoires, and 94% of cluster scores exceeded 0.

Worth noting for this clone: No antigen is known for it. Nothing much larger sits one base from this clone, and base qualities are not available.

The donors belonged to the validation cohort of about 130 subjects, which was separate from the approximately 660-subject first cohort. The germline V gene gives CDR1 as SGHVS and CDR2 as FNYEAQ. For this chain, trimming is 5 bases at the V end and 8 bases at the J end, and the number of junction bases without a gene match is 6. The CDR3, from cysteine to phenylalanine, totals 16 residues. Only the CDR3 part of the read is kept: 48 bases, read in frame from the first base. Library creation used the immunoSEQ multiplex PCR assay. The original methods were these. To diagnose cytomegalovirus status from the catalog of TCR beta chain sequences, a statistical classification framework was built. TCRdb re-hosts the immuneACCESS table, in-frame sequences only. Its copies lack some clones; in the studies checked, an unresolved V gene accounts for under half of them, and the cause for the rest is not known. Clone size and V and J calls were adopted from that table, with D and trimming inferred from the DNA. This sample comprises 150,000 to 200,000 clones, around four fifths of them detected only once. 2% to 2.5% of the sample is in the top ten clones.

The sequenced material came from PBMCs. This sequence originates from a man aged 25-40 years in good health and CMV-seropositive. In this chain, TRBV7-6 is recombined with TRBJ2-1; 16 bases in the junction line up with TRBD2. The encoded CDR3 is CASSPGTSGGAYEQFF. DNA sequence: TGTGCCAGCAGCCCCGGGACTAGCGGGGGGGCTTATGAGCAGTTCTTC.